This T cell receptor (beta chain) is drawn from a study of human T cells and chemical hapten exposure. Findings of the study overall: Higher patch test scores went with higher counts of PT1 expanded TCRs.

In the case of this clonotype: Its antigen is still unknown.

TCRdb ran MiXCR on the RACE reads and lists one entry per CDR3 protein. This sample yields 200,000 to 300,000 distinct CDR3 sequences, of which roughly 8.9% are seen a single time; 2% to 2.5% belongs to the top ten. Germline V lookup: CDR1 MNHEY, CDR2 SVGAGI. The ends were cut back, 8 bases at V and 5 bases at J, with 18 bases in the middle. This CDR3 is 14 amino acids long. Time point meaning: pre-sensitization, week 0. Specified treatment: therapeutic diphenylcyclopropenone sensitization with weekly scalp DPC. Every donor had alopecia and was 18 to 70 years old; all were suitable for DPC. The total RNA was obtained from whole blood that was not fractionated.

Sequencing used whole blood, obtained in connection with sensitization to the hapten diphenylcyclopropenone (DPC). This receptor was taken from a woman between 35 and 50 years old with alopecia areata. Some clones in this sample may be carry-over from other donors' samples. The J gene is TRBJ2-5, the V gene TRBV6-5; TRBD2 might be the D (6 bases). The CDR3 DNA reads TGTGCCAGCGGAGGAGGGTCTAGGGGCGAGACCCAGTACTTC. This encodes CASGGGSRGETQYF.